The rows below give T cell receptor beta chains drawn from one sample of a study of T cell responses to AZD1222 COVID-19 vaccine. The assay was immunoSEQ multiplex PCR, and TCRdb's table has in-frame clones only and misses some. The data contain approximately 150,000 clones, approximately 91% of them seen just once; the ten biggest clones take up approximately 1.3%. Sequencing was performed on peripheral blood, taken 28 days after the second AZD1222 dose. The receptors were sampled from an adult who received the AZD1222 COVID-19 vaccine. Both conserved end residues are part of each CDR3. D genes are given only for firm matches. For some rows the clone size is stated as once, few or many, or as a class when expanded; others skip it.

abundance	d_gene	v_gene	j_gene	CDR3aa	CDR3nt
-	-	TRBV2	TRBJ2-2	CASSEVVASGELFF	TGTGCCAGCAGTGAAGTGGTAGCGTCCGGGGAGCTGTTTTTT
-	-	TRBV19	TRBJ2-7	CASSVNRGGPLDEQYF	TGTGCCAGTAGTGTCAACAGGGGAGGTCCCTTGGACGAGCAGTACTTC
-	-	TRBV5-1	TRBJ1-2	CASSLAQGRTNYGYTF	TGCGCCAGCAGCTTGGCCCAGGGACGGACTAACTATGGCTACACCTTC
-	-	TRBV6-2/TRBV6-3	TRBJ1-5	CASSQSTGTQPQHF	TGTGCCAGCAGTCAATCAACAGGGACCCAGCCCCAGCATTTT
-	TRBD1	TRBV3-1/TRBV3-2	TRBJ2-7	CASVRGDRGIEQYF	TGTGCCAGCGTCCGAGGGGACAGGGGTATCGAGCAGTACTTC
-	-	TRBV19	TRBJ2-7	CASSIYGSGGRYEQYF	TGTGCCAGTAGTATATACGGCAGCGGTGGGAGATACGAGCAGTACTTC
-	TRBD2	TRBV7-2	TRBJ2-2	CASSRGEGRAGELFF	TGTGCCAGCTCCCGTGGAGAGGGGAGGGCCGGGGAGCTGTTTTTT
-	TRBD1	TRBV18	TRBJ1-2	CASSRPTGSVRGYTF	TGTGCCAGCTCCCGCCCGACAGGGTCGGTTCGTGGCTACACCTTC
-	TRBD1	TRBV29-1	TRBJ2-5	CSANRGKGQETQYF	TGCAGCGCCAACAGGGGAAAAGGTCAAGAGACCCAGTACTTC
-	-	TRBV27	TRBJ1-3	CASSLSGGSGNTIYF	TGTGCCAGCAGTTTATCGGGGGGCTCTGGAAACACCATATATTTT
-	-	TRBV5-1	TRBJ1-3	CASSPAVLAGNTIYF	TGCGCCAGCAGCCCCGCAGTGTTGGCTGGAAACACCATATATTTT
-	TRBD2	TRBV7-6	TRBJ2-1	CASSRGLADYNEQFF	TGTGCCAGCAGTCGTGGACTAGCGGATTACAATGAGCAGTTCTTC
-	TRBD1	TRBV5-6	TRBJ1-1	CASSLMRQGNTEAFF	TGTGCCAGCAGCTTGATGCGACAGGGGAACACTGAAGCTTTCTTT
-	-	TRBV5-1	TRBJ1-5	CASSPDGGTQPQHF	TGCGCCAGCAGCCCCGACGGGGGGACTCAGCCCCAGCATTTT
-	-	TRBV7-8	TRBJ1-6	CASSTRTENSPLHF	TGTGCCAGCAGCACTAGGACGGAGAATTCACCCCTCCACTTT
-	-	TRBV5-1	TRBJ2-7	CASGPGGGVGGYEQYF	TGCGCCAGCGGCCCAGGTGGAGGCGTGGGCGGCTACGAGCAGTACTTC
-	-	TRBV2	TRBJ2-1	CASSEGTSYNEQFF	TGTGCCAGCAGTGAAGGGACATCCTACAATGAGCAGTTCTTC
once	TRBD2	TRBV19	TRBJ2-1	CASSSNGRSSYNEQFF	TGTGCCAGTAGTTCGAACGGGAGGAGCTCCTACAATGAGCAGTTCTTC
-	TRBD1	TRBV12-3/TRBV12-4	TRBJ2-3	CASSVPGQAQYF	TGTGCCAGCAGTGTACCGGGACAGGCCCAGTATTTT
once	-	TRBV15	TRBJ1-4	CATSRWFEKLFF	TGTGCCACCAGCAGATGGTTTGAAAAACTGTTTTTT
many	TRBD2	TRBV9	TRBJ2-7	CASSPGGGAHEQYF	TGTGCCAGCAGCCCGGGGGGAGGGGCCCACGAGCAGTACTTC
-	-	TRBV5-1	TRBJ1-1	CASSLARDTEAFF	TGCGCCAGCAGCTTGGCCCGGGACACTGAAGCTTTCTTT
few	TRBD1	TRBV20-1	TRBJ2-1	CSGRQGNEQFF	TGCAGTGGTAGACAGGGGAATGAGCAGTTCTTC
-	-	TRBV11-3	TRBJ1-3	CASEVVFSTPAVSGNTIYF	TGTGCCAGCGAAGTAGTTTTCTCGACACCGGCCGTCTCTGGAAACACCATATATTTT
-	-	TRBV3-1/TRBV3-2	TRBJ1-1	CASSQVGGNTEAFF	TGTGCCAGCAGCCAGGTGGGGGGGAACACTGAAGCTTTCTTT
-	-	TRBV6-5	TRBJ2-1	CASSYSSGNNEQFF	TGTGCCAGCAGTTACTCGAGCGGTAACAATGAGCAGTTCTTC
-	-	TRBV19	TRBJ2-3	CASSIWEYADTQYF	TGTGCCAGTAGTATCTGGGAATACGCAGATACGCAGTATTTT
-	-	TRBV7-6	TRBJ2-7	CASSTTDGYEQYF	TGTGCCAGCAGCACGACGGACGGCTACGAGCAGTACTTC
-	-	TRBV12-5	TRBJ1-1	CASGFSGMNTEAFF	TGTGCTAGTGGTTTTTCAGGTATGAACACTGAAGCTTTCTTT
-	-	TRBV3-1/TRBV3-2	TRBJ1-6	CASRPSVGASSYNSPLHF	TGTGCCAGCAGACCAAGCGTGGGGGCCAGCTCCTATAATTCACCCCTCCACTTT
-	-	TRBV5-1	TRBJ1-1	CASSLQGTNTEAFF	TGCGCCAGCAGCTTGCAGGGGACTAACACTGAAGCTTTCTTT
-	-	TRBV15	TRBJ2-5	CATSREPKETQYF	TGTGCCACCAGCAGAGAGCCCAAAGAGACCCAGTACTTC
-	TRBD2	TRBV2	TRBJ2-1	CASTITSGAAREQFF	TGTGCCAGCACGATAACTAGCGGGGCAGCACGTGAGCAGTTCTTC
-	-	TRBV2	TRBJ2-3	CASSVSDTQYF	TGTGCCAGCAGTGTTTCAGATACGCAGTATTTT
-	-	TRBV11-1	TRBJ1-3	CASSSGTMDSIYF	TGTGCCAGCAGCTCCGGGACGATGGACTCCATATATTTT
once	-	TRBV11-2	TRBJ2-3	CASSPGTALLSTSTDTQYF	TGTGCCAGCAGCCCCGGGACCGCACTACTAAGTACTAGCACAGATACGCAGTATTTT
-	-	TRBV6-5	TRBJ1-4	CAAVEAGAEKLFF	TGTGCCGCCGTTGAGGCCGGAGCCGAAAAACTGTTTTTT
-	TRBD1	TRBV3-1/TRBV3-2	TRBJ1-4	CASSEFYRGLDEKLFF	TGTGCCAGCAGCGAATTCTACAGGGGGCTAGATGAAAAACTGTTTTTT
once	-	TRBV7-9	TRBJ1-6	CAGDAGYNSPLHF	TGTGCCGGCGACGCAGGGTACAATTCACCCCTCCACTTT
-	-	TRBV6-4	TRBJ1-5	CASRGRRNQPQHF	TGTGCCAGCAGGGGGCGGAGGAATCAGCCCCAGCATTTT
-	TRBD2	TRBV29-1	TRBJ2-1	CSVEGLGGDISSYNEQFF	TGCAGCGTTGAGGGACTAGGTGGGGATATCAGCTCCTACAATGAGCAGTTCTTC
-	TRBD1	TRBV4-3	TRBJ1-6	CASSQDGDSGNSPLHF	TGCGCCAGCAGCCAAGATGGGGACAGTGGTAATTCACCCCTCCACTTT
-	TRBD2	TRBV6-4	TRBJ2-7	CASRNETSGVFYEQYF	TGTGCCAGCAGGAATGAGACTAGCGGGGTTTTCTACGAGCAGTACTTC
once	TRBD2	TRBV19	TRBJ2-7	CASRGTNSYEQYF	TGTGCCAGTAGAGGGACTAACTCCTACGAGCAGTACTTC